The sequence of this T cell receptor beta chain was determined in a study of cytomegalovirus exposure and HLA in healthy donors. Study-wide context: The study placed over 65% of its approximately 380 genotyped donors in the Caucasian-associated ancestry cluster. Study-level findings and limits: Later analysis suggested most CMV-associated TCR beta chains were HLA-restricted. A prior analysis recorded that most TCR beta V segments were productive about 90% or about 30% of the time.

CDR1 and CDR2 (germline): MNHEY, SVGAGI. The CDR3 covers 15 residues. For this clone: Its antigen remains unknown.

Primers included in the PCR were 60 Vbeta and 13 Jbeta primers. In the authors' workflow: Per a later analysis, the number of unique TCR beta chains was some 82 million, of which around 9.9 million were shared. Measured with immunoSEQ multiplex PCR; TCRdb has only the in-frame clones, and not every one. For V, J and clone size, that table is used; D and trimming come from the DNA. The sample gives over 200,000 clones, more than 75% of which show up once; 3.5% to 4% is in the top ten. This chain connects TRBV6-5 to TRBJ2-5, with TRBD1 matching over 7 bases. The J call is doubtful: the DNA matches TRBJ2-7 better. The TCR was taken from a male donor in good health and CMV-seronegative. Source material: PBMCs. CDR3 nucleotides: TGTGCCAGCAGGACCGATCGACAGGGCCTGGACGAGCAGTACTTC. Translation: CASRTDRQGLDEQYF.